The 19 T cell receptor beta chains below come from one sample, sequenced in a study of blood T cell repertoires in COVID-19. Some clones are missing from TCRdb's copy, which holds only in-frame ones; the method was immunoSEQ multiplex PCR. The sample consists of under 45,000 clones, around four fifths of them appearing once. Sequenced input: peripheral blood. These receptors originate from an elderly woman with active or convalescent COVID-19.

CDR3 nucleotide sequence: TGCGCCAGCAGCCCTGGACAGGGCCAGCCCCAGCATTTT. The encoded protein is CASSPGQGQPQHF. The chain has TRBV10-2 and TRBJ1-5; TRBD1 matches 8 bases. Germline loops: CDR1 WSHSY, CDR2 SAAADI. V gave up 6 bases and J gave up 7 bases; unmatched junction bases: 5. There are 13 residues in the CDR3.

The chain joins TRBV18 to TRBJ2-7; the D gene is possibly TRBD1 (6 bases). Trimming cost V 1 base and J 5 bases, with 12 bases left between them. There are 14 residues in the CDR3. Germline-derived CDR1 and CDR2 are KGHSH and LQKENI. CDR3 loop: CASSPLSGVDEQYF. Written as DNA, the CDR3 is TGTGCCAGCTCACCACTCTCAGGGGTAGACGAGCAGTACTTC.

The CDR3 DNA reads TGTGCCAGCAGTAGACTGGGGAGTACAGATACGCAGTATTTT. Amino acids: CASSRLGSTDTQYF. The rearrangement links TRBV6-5 to TRBJ2-3; the D gene is possibly TRBD2 (5 bases). This CDR3 has 14 residues. V was shortened by 5 bases and J by 3 bases, with 12 bases between the two germline ends. Germline V gene sequence: CDR1 MNHEY, CDR2 SVGAGI.

This chain uses TRBV7-9 with TRBJ1-6; TRBD1 agrees at 10 bases. After removal of 4 bases from V and 8 bases from J, the junction contained 11 bases not matched to a gene. Germline V lookup: CDR1 SEHNR, CDR2 FQNEAQ (reference sequence). This CDR3 has 17 amino acids. The CDR3 region is CASSSGQGTFSYSPLHF. The CDR3 DNA sequence: TGTGCCAGCAGCTCGGGACAGGGGACGTTTTCTTATTCACCCCTCCACTTT.

The genes are TRBV5-8 and TRBJ2-7, with 8 bases matching TRBD1. The germline V gene encodes CDR1 SGHTS and CDR2 YDEGEE. The CDR3 has 13 residues. V lost 4 bases and J lost 4; bases outside the gene matches: 4. Here the CDR3 reads CASSHQGAYEQYF. The CDR3 DNA sequence: TGTGCCAGCAGCCACCAGGGGGCTTACGAGCAGTACTTC.

The rearrangement uses TRBV9 and TRBJ1-1, with a tentative D call TRBD1 (5 bases). The CDR3 is 15 residues long. Trimming removed 4 bases from V and 1 base from J, with 14 bases in between. Germline-derived CDR1 and CDR2 are SGDLS and YYNGEE. CDR3 region: CASSSRAGGNTEAFF. The CDR3 coding sequence is TGTGCCAGCAGCTCGAGAGCGGGGGGGAACACTGAAGCTTTCTTT.

The chain combines TRBV7-8 with TRBJ1-1; D is unresolved. The CDR3 runs to 12 residues. V lost 4 bases to trimming and J lost 4 bases, with 7 bases between them. Germline V gene sequence: CDR1 SGHVS, CDR2 FQNEAQ. CDR3 in DNA: TGTGCCAGCAGCTCCTCCTCCACTGAAGCTTTCTTT. Residues: CASSSSSTEAFF.

The CDR3: CASSSIRVQTGELFF. DNA for the CDR3: TGTGCCAGCAGTTCTATCAGGGTTCAAACCGGGGAGCTGTTTTTT. V and J are TRBV6-2 or TRBV6-3 and TRBJ2-2; perhaps TRBD1 as D (5 bases). The CDR3 runs to 15 residues. V shed 4 bases and J shed 5 bases, with 14 bases lying between them. Germline CDR1 is MNHEY and CDR2 is SVGEGT.

The chain combines TRBV2 with TRBJ1-2, with a possible D match to TRBD1 (6 bases). Germline V gene sequence: CDR1 SNHLY, CDR2 FYNNEI. The V end lost 11 bases, the J end lost 6 bases, and 19 bases lay between the germline ends. The CDR3 is 13 residues long. CDR3: CAGTTGTTNGYTF. CDR3 DNA: TGTGCCGGAACTACCGGGACAACTAATGGCTACACCTTC.

As regards this clone: The sample holds other DNA sequences that translate to the same CDR3. This chain uses TRBV9 with TRBJ1-1; D not resolved. The germline gives CDR1 SGDLS, CDR2 YYNGEE. This CDR3 has 13 amino acids. V was cut by 2 bases and J by 0 bases, with 5 bases left in between. The DNA of the CDR3 is TGTGCCAGCAGCGTGGCCGTGAACACTGAAGCTTTCTTT. As protein: CASSVAVNTEAFF.

J is TRBJ1-5 and V is TRBV18; 7 bases match TRBD1. With 4 bases clipped from V and 0 bases from J, the junction kept 6 bases outside the gene matches. Looked up from germline, CDR1 is KGHSH and CDR2 is LQKENI. The CDR3 has 16 residues. The CDR3 coding sequence is TGTGCCAGCTCACGAGGGACAGCTTATAGCAATCAGCCCCAGCATTTT. Translation: CASSRGTAYSNQPQHF.

This clone was observed a handful of times. This chain connects TRBV10-1 to TRBJ2-2; D is uncertain. Deletions cut 0 bases from V and 17 bases from J, with 19 bases between. Germline CDR1 is WNHNN and CDR2 is SYGVQD (reference sequence). The CDR3 loop spans 14 amino acids. The CDR3 sequence: CASSESTSARPLFF. CDR3 nucleotide sequence: TGCGCCAGCAGTGAGTCAACAAGCGCGCGGCCGCTATTTTTT.

The rearrangement links TRBV19 to TRBJ1-5; weak D call: TRBD1 (6 bases). Germline V gives CDR1 LNHDA, CDR2 SQIVND (reference sequence). The CDR3 spans 12 residues. Trimming cost V 8 bases and J 5 bases, with 10 bases left between them. CDR3: CASGDNDQPQHF. The CDR3 region has the DNA TGTGCCAGTGGGGACAACGATCAGCCCCAGCATTTT.

The rearrangement joins TRBV10-3 to TRBJ1-2; TRBD1 agrees at 7 bases. The V segment lost 10 bases and the J segment 4 bases; nucleotides outside the gene matches: 15. The CDR3 is 15 amino acids. Germline-derived CDR1 and CDR2 are ENHRY and SYGVKD. The CDR3 is CATTGRETGFYGYTF. The CDR3 bases are TGTGCCACCACCGGACGAGAGACAGGGTTCTATGGCTACACCTTC.

The chain uses TRBV5-1 and TRBJ1-1, with 9 bases identical to TRBD1. Per the germline V gene, CDR1 is SGHRS and CDR2 is YFSETQ. V gave up 2 bases and J gave up 4 bases; unmatched junction bases: 9. There are 16 residues in the CDR3. CDR3 coding DNA: TGCGCCAGCAGCTTAGCTATCAACAGGGGGCTCACTGAAGCTTTCTTT. It is translated as CASSLAINRGLTEAFF.

J is TRBJ2-3 and V is TRBV28; D gene unclear. This CDR3 region has 12 residues. Trimming removed 5 bases at V and 11 bases at J, with 14 bases between. Germline loops: CDR1 MDHEN, CDR2 SYDVKM. For the CDR3, the DNA is TGTGCCAGCAGTCGCGGAGTCACCATGCAGTATTTT. The encoded protein is CASSRGVTMQYF.

This chain joins TRBV6-5 and TRBJ2-7; D gene ambiguous. V lost 2 bases and J lost 7, with 12 bases in between. This CDR3 spans 13 amino acids. CDR1 MNHEY and CDR2 SVGAGI come from the germline V gene. Here the CDR3 reads CASSYEARREQYF. The CDR3 region has the DNA TGTGCCAGCAGTTACGAGGCGAGGAGAGAGCAGTACTTC.

The chain is built from TRBV28 and TRBJ1-5; 9 bases line up with TRBD1. The CDR3 contains 16 residues. From germline, CDR1 is MDHEN and CDR2 SYDVKM. With V trimmed by 5 bases and J by 9 bases, 14 bases remained unmatched. CDR3 nucleotide sequence: TGTGCCAGCAGTCCACCTGGGACAGGGTCTCATCGGCCCCAGCATTTT. Protein product: CASSPPGTGSHRPQHF. Combining the CDR3 with reference TRBV28 and TRBJ1-5 gives the whole variable domain DVKVTQSSRYLVKRTGEKVFLECVQDMDHENMFWYRQDPGLGLRLIYFSYDVKMKEKGDIPEGYSVSREKKERFSLILESASTNQTSMYLCASSPPGTGSHRPQHFGDGTRLSIL.

This chain connects TRBV7-9 to TRBJ2-3; 7 bases are shared with TRBD1. The CDR3 contains 15 residues. Germline CDR1 SEHNR, CDR2 FQNEAQ (reference sequence). The J segment lost 3 bases and the V segment lost 6 bases, leaving 9 bases of the junction unmatched. The CDR3 loop reads CASRLPGQVTDTQYF. The CDR3 DNA reads as TGTGCCAGCAGATTACCCGGACAGGTTACAGATACGCAGTATTTT.